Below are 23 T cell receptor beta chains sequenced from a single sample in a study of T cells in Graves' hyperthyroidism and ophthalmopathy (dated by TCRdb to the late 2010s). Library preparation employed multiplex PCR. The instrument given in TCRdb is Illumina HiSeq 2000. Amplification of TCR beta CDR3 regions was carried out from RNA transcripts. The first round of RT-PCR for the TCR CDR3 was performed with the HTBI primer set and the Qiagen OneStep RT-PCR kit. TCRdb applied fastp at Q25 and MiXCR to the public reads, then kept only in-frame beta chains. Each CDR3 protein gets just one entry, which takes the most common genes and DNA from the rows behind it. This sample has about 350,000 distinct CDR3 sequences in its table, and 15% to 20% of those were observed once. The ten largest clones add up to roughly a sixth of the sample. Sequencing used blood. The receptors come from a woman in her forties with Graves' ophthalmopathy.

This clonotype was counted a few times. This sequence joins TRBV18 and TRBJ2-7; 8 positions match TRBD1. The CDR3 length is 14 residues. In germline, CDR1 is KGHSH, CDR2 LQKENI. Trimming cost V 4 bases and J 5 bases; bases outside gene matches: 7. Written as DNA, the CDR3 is TGTGCCAGCTCACGACCGGACAGGGTTCACGAGCAGTACTTC. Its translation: CASSRPDRVHEQYF.

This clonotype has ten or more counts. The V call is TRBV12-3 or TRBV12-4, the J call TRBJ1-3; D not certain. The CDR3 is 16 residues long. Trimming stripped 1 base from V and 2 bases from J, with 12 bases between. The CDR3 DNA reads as TGTGCCAGCAGTTTAGTCCGTAGAGCCCCTGGAAACACCATATATTTT. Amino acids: CASSLVRRAPGNTIYF.

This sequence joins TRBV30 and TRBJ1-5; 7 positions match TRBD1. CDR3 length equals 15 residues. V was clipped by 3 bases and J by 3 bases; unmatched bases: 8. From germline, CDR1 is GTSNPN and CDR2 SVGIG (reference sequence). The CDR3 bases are TGTGCCTGGAGCCCAGGGGGACGGATCAATCAGCCCCAGCATTTT. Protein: CAWSPGGRINQPQHF. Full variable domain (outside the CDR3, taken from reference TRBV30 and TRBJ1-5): SQTIHQWPATLVQPVGSPLSLECTVEGTSNPNLYWYRQAAGRGLQLLFYSVGIGQISSEVPQNLSASRPQDRQFILSSKKLLLSDSGFYLCAWSPGGRINQPQHFGDGTRLSIL.

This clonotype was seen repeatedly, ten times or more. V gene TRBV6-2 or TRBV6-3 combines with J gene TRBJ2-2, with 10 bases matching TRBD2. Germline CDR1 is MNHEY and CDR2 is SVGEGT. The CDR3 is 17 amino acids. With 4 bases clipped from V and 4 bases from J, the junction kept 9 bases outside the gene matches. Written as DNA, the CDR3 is TGTGCCAGCAGTTCCCAATCGACTAGCGGGTTCACCGGGGAGCTGTTTTTT. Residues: CASSSQSTSGFTGELFF.

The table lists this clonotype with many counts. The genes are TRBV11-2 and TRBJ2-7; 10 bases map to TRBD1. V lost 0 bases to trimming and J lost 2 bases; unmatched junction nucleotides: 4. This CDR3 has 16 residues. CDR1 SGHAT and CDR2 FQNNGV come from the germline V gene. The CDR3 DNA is TGTGCCAGCAGCTTAGAAGGGACAGGGGCAACCTACGAGCAGTACTTC. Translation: CASSLEGTGATYEQYF.

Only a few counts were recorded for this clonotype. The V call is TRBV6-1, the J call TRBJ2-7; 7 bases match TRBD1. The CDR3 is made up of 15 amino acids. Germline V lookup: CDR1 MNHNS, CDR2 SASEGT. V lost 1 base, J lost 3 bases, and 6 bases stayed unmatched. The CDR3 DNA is TGTGCCAGCAGTGAAGGTGCAGGGGGAAACTACGAGCAGTACTTC. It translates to CASSEGAGGNYEQYF.

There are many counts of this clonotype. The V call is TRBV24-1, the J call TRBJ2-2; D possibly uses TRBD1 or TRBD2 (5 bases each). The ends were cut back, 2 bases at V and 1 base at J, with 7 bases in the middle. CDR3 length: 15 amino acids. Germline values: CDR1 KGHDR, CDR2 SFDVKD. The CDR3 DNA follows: TGTGCCACCAGTGATTCGGGGCTGAACACCGGGGAGCTGTTTTTT. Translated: CATSDSGLNTGELFF.

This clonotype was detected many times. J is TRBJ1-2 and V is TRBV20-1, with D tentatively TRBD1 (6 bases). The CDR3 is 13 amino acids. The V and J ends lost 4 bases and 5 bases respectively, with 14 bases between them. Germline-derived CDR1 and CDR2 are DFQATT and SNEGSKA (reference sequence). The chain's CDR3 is CSAKKDSLYGYTF. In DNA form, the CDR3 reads TGCAGTGCTAAAAAGGACAGTTTGTATGGCTACACCTTC.

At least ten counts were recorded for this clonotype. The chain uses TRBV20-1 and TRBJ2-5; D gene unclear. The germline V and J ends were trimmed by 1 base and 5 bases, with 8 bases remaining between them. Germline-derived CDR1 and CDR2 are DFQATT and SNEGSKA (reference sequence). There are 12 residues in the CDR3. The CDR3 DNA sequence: TGCAGTGCTAGAGGGATAGGGGAGACCCAGTACTTC. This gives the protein CSARGIGETQYF.

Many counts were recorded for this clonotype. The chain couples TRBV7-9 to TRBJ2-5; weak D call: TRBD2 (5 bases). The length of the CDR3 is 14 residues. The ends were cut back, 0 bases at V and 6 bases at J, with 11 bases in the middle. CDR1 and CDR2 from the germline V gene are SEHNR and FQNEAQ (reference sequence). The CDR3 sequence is CASSLAGDVKTQYF. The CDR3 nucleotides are TGTGCCAGCAGCTTAGCGGGAGATGTGAAGACCCAGTACTTC.

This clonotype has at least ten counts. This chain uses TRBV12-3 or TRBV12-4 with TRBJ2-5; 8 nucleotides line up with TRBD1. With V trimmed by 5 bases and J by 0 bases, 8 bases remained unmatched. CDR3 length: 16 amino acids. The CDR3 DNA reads TGTGCCAGCAGTACAAACCGGGACAGGAACCAAGAGACCCAGTACTTC. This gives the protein CASSTNRDRNQETQYF.

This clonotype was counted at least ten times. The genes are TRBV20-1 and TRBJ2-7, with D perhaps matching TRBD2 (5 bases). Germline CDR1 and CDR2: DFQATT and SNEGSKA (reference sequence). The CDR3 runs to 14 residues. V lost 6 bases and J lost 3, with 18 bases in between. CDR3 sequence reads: CSATDSKGRYEQYF. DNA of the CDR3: TGCAGTGCCACGGACTCGAAGGGTCGCTACGAGCAGTACTTC.

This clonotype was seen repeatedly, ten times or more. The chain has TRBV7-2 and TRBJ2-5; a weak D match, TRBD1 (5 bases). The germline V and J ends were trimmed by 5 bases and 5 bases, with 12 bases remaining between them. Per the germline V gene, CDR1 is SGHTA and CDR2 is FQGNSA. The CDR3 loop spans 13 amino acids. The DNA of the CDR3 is TGTGCCAGCAGCAGCCGACAGTTTGAGACCCAGTACTTC. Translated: CASSSRQFETQYF.

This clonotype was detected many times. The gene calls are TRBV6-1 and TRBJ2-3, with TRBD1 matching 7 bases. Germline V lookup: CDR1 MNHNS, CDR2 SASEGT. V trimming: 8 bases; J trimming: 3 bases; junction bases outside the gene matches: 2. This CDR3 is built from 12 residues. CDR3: CASYRGTDTQYF. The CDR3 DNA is TGTGCCAGCTACAGGGGAACAGATACGCAGTATTTT.

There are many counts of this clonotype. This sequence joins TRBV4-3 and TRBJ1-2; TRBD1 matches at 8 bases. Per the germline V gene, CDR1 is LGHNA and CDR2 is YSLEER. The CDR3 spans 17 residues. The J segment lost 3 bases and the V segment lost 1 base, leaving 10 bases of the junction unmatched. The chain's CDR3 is CASSQGPGTGGDYGYTF. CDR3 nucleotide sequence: TGCGCCAGCAGCCAAGGGCCGGGGACAGGTGGTGACTATGGCTACACCTTC.

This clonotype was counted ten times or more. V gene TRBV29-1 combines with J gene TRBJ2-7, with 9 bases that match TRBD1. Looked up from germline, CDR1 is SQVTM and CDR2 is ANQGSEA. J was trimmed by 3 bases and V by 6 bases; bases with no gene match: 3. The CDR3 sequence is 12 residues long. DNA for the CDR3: TGCAGCGTCGGGACAGGGAACTACGAGCAGTACTTC. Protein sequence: CSVGTGNYEQYF.

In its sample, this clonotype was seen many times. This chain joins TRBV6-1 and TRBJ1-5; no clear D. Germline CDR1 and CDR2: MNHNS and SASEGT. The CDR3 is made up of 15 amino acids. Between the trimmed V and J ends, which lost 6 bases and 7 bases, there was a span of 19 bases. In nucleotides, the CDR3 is TGTGCCAGCAGCCTGCTTTTCCGGGATTCACAGCCCCAGCATTTT. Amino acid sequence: CASSLLFRDSQPQHF.

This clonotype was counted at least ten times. This CDR3 reads CAWSVALEAFF. The CDR3 DNA reads TGTGCCTGGAGTGTAGCGTTAGAAGCTTTCTTT. This chain connects TRBV30 to TRBJ1-1; D unclear. The CDR3 has 11 residues. V was clipped by 0 bases and J by 8 bases, with 7 bases between them. The germline gives CDR1 GTSNPN, CDR2 SVGIG (reference sequence).

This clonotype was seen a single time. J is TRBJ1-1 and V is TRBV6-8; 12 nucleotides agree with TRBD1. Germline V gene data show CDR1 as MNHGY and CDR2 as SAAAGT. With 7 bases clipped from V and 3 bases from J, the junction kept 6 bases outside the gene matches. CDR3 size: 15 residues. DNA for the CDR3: TGTGCCAGCATCCTGGGACAGGGGGCTGACACTGAAGCTTTCTTT. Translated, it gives CASILGQGADTEAFF.

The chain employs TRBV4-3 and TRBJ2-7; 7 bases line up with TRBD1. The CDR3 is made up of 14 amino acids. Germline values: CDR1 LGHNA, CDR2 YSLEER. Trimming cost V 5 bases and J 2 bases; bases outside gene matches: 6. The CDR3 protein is CASSEGALTYEQYF. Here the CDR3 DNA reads TGCGCCAGCAGCGAGGGGGCGCTTACCTACGAGCAGTACTTC.

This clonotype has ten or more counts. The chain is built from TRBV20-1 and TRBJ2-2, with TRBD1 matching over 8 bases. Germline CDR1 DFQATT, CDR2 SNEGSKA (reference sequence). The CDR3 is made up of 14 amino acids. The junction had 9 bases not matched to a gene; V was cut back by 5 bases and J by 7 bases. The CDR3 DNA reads TGCAGTGCTGGACGGACAGGGATTAGCGGGGAGCTGTTTTTT. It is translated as CSAGRTGISGELFF.

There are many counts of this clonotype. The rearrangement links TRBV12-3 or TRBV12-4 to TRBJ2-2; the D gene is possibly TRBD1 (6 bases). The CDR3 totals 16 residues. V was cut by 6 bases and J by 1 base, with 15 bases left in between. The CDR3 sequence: CASSLQGRGNTGELFF. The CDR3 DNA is TGTGCCAGCAGCCTGCAGGGGAGAGGGAACACCGGGGAGCTGTTTTTT.

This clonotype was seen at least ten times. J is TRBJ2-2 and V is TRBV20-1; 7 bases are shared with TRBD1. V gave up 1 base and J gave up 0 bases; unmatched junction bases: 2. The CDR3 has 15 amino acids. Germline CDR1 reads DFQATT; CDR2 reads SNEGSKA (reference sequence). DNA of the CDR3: TGCAGTGCTAGAGTCGACAGGGCGAACACCGGGGAGCTGTTTTTT. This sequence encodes CSARVDRANTGELFF.